The 9 T cell receptor beta chains reported below all come from one sample, sequenced in a study of blood T cell repertoires in COVID-19. TCRdb's table, derived via immunoSEQ multiplex PCR, lists solely in-frame clones and lacks some. The repertoire holds 110,000 or so clones, with 86% as singletons. The source material was peripheral blood. All receptors come from a man in his sixties or seventies who had recovered from COVID-19.

The V gene is TRBV18, the J gene TRBJ2-7; TRBD2 matches at 8 bases. Looked up from germline, CDR1 is KGHSH and CDR2 is LQKENI. The CDR3 is made up of 15 amino acids. V gave up 4 bases and J gave up 7 bases; unmatched junction bases: 12. CDR3 DNA: TGTGCCAGCTCACTTGCCGGGACTAGGGGTCGGGAGCAGTACTTC. Protein sequence: CASSLAGTRGREQYF.

The chain recombines TRBV11-3 with TRBJ2-1; TRBD2 is a possible D gene (6 bases). This CDR3 contains 16 residues. The germline V and J ends were trimmed by 5 bases and 2 bases, with 16 bases remaining between them. CDR1 is SGHNT, CDR2 YENEEA, per germline. CDR3 in amino acids: CASSLSGFSAYNEQFF. CDR3 sequence (DNA): TGTGCCAGCAGCCTGAGCGGGTTTAGTGCCTACAATGAGCAGTTCTTC.

The chain recombines TRBV10-3 with TRBJ1-1, with D uncertain. This CDR3 has 15 residues. Germline values: CDR1 ENHRY, CDR2 SYGVKD. V was cut by 6 bases and J by 1 base, with 15 bases left in between. The CDR3 DNA reads TGTGCCATCAGGGATCGGAAGGCGGAGAACACTGAAGCTTTCTTT. It translates to CAIRDRKAENTEAFF.

This clone appeared once. V gene TRBV2 combines with J gene TRBJ1-1, with D unclear. V was pared by 4 bases and J by 5 bases, with 14 bases between. CDR1 and CDR2 from the germline V gene are SNHLY and FYNNEI. The CDR3 has 14 amino acids. The CDR3 here is CASSVSGWETEAFF. Written as DNA, the CDR3 is TGTGCCAGCAGTGTTTCGGGATGGGAGACTGAAGCTTTCTTT.

This clone was seen a few times. The chain links TRBV28 to TRBJ1-5; 11 bases align to TRBD1. The CDR3 has 15 amino acids. V was pared by 7 bases and J by 9 bases, with 11 bases of the junction left unmatched. CDR1 MDHEN and CDR2 SYDVKM come from the germline V gene. CDR3 amino acids: CASTLAGTGGGPQHF. CDR3 sequence (DNA): TGTGCCAGCACCCTAGCCGGGACAGGGGGGGGGCCCCAGCATTTT. The whole variable domain, remainder taken from reference TRBV28 and TRBJ1-5, is DVKVTQSSRYLVKRTGEKVFLECVQDMDHENMFWYRQDPGLGLRLIYFSYDVKMKEKGDIPEGYSVSREKKERFSLILESASTNQTSMYLCASTLAGTGGGPQHFGDGTRLSIL.

The chain combines TRBV12-3 or TRBV12-4 with TRBJ2-1; no firm D call. The CDR3 length is 12 residues. V was cut by 3 bases and J by 8 bases, with 8 bases left in between. CDR3 DNA: TGTGCCAGCAGTTTCCCGAGTTATGAGCAGTTCTTC. This encodes CASSFPSYEQFF.

The rearrangement uses TRBV5-1 and TRBJ1-1; D remains ambiguous. Germline V gene lookup returns CDR1 SGHRS and CDR2 YFSETQ. V lost 1 base to trimming and J lost 7 bases, with 11 bases between them. The CDR3 is 13 residues long. The CDR3 nucleotides read TGCGCCAGCAGCTTGTTGGAGGCGAATGAAGCTTTCTTT. It yields the protein CASSLLEANEAFF.

The J gene is TRBJ2-3, the V gene TRBV20-1; 11 bases are a match to TRBD2. In germline, CDR1 is DFQATT, CDR2 SNEGSKA (reference sequence). The CDR3 consists of 16 residues. J gave up 3 bases and V 3 bases, and 8 bases lay outside the gene matches. CDR3 region: CSASGLAGGVTDTQYF. The CDR3 DNA follows: TGCAGTGCTAGTGGGCTAGCGGGAGGAGTGACAGATACGCAGTATTTT.

The CDR3 DNA reads TGTGCCAGCAGTTACGCAACAGGGGGCAGTGAAGCTTTCTTT. This codes for CASSYATGGSEAFF. The chain couples TRBV6-5 to TRBJ1-1; 9 bases match TRBD1. Germline CDR1 MNHEY, CDR2 SVGAGI. V was pared by 2 bases and J by 7 bases, with 5 bases of the junction left unmatched. This CDR3 spans 14 amino acids.